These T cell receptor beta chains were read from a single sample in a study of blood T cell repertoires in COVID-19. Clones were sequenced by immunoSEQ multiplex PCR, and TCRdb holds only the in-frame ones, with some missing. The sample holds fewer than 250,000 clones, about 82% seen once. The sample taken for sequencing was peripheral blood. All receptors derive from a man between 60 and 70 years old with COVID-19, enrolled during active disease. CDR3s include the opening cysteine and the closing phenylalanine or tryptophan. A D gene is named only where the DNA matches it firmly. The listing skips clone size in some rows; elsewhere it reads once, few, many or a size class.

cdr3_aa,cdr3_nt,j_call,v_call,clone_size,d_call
CASINLNRVNTEAFF,TGTGCCAGCATCAACCTTAACAGGGTAAACACTGAAGCTTTCTTT,TRBJ1-1,TRBV5-5,NA,NA
CASSSQGAPTDTQYF,TGTGCCAGCAGTTCACAGGGGGCTCCCACAGATACGCAGTATTTT,TRBJ2-3,TRBV7-2,NA,TRBD1
CATSEGRGPSNEQFF,TGTGCCACCAGTGAGGGCAGGGGGCCGAGTAATGAGCAGTTCTTC,TRBJ2-1,TRBV24-1,NA,TRBD1
CASTRTGAKNIQYF,TGCGCCAGCACCCGGACAGGGGCAAAAAACATTCAGTACTTC,TRBJ2-4,TRBV10-2,NA,TRBD1
CASTSRNYGYTF,TGTGCCAGTACTTCCCGTAACTATGGCTACACCTTC,TRBJ1-2,TRBV19,NA,NA
CASSISGTANYGYTF,TGTGCCAGCAGTATTTCCGGGACAGCTAACTATGGCTACACCTTC,TRBJ1-2,TRBV27,NA,TRBD1
CASSSYRALGNTEAFF,TGTGCCAGCAGCTCATACAGGGCCCTAGGGAACACTGAAGCTTTCTTT,TRBJ1-1,TRBV7-2,NA,NA
CASSQAGTSGRYNNEQFF,TGTGCCAGCAGCCAAGCCGGGACTAGCGGGAGATATAACAATGAGCAGTTCTTC,TRBJ2-1,TRBV3-1/TRBV3-2,NA,TRBD2
CASSLSRGAGGEQYF,TGTGCCAGCAGTCTTTCGAGGGGGGCAGGGGGTGAGCAGTACTTC,TRBJ2-7,TRBV28,NA,NA
CAWSGTGGPATEFF,TGTGCCTGGAGTGGGACAGGGGGCCCAGCTACGGAGTTCTTC,TRBJ2-1,TRBV30,NA,TRBD1
CASSLSQGGTTTNEKLFF,TGTGCCAGCAGCTTAAGTCAGGGGGGTACCACAACTAATGAAAAACTGTTTTTT,TRBJ1-4,TRBV7-9,NA,TRBD1
CASKGQLEKLFF,TGTGCCAGCAAAGGACAGCTTGAAAAACTGTTTTTT,TRBJ1-4,TRBV12-3/TRBV12-4,NA,NA
CASSPGTGGTIQYF,TGTGCCAGCAGCCCCGGGACAGGGGGTACCATTCAGTACTTC,TRBJ2-4,TRBV7-2,NA,TRBD1
CASSYRVSSYNSPLHF,TGTGCCAGCAGTTACAGGGTAAGCTCCTATAATTCACCCCTCCACTTT,TRBJ1-6,TRBV7-6,NA,NA
CAWLNRGRLSGANVLTF,TGTGCCTGGCTTAACAGGGGACGACTCTCTGGGGCCAACGTCCTGACTTTC,TRBJ2-6,TRBV30,NA,TRBD1
CASRRGVWEPQHF,TGTGCCAGCAGGCGCGGAGTCTGGGAGCCCCAGCATTTT,TRBJ1-5,TRBV12-3/TRBV12-4,NA,NA
CATRPGGTDTQYF,TGTGCCACCAGGCCGGGGGGCACAGATACGCAGTATTTT,TRBJ2-3,TRBV24-1,NA,NA
CASSFQGQGNEKLFF,TGTGCCAGCAGCTTCCAGGGGCAGGGTAATGAAAAACTGTTTTTT,TRBJ1-4,TRBV7-2,NA,NA
CASSLLAGGPGEQYF,TGTGCCAGCAGCCTCCTAGCGGGAGGGCCCGGGGAGCAGTACTTC,TRBJ2-7,TRBV14,NA,TRBD2
CASSLDSHTGELFF,TGCGCCAGCAGCTTGGACTCCCACACCGGGGAGCTGTTTTTT,TRBJ2-2,TRBV5-1,NA,NA
CASSPWGRGRSGELFF,TGTGCCAGCAGCCCGTGGGGGCGCGGGAGGTCCGGGGAGCTGTTTTTT,TRBJ2-2,TRBV7-9,NA,TRBD2
CASRPLAGDYEQFF,TGTGCCAGCAGACCGCTAGCGGGAGATTATGAGCAGTTCTTC,TRBJ2-1,TRBV5-4,NA,TRBD2
CASSPGTGSYEQYF,TGTGCCAGCTCACCGGGGACAGGGAGCTACGAGCAGTACTTC,TRBJ2-7,TRBV18,NA,TRBD1
CASSPTDRGYGYTF,TGTGCCAGCTCACCGACGGACAGGGGCTATGGCTACACCTTC,TRBJ1-2,TRBV18,NA,TRBD1
CASRGANTGELFF,TGTGCCAGCAGGGGGGCCAACACCGGGGAGCTGTTTTTT,TRBJ2-2,TRBV19,NA,NA
CAISGGSSSYEQYF,TGTGCCATCAGTGGAGGTAGCTCGAGCTACGAGCAGTACTTC,TRBJ2-7,TRBV10-3,NA,NA
CASSWPGQYNEQFF,TGCGCCAGCAGCTGGCCGGGACAGTACAATGAGCAGTTCTTC,TRBJ2-1,TRBV5-1,NA,TRBD1
CAITDNRDTPTPGNQPQHF,TGTGCCATCACCGATAACAGGGACACACCCACCCCTGGCAATCAGCCCCAGCATTTT,TRBJ1-5,TRBV10-3,once,NA
CASSQGTSNTGELFF,TGCGCCAGCAGCCAAGGGACTTCGAACACCGGGGAGCTGTTTTTT,TRBJ2-2,TRBV4-1,NA,NA
CASSPKTSGGYTF,TGTGCCAGCTCACCGAAGACCTCGGGAGGCTACACCTTC,TRBJ1-2,TRBV18,NA,NA
CASSLVEYEQYF,TGTGCCAGCAGCTTAGTAGAGTACGAGCAGTACTTC,TRBJ2-7,TRBV11-2,NA,NA
CASSLPLGQGDYGYTF,TGTGCCAGCAGTTTACCCCTCGGACAGGGCGACTATGGCTACACCTTC,TRBJ1-2,TRBV28,NA,TRBD1
CASSPGQGARGNTGELFF,TGTGCCAGCAGCCCCGGACAGGGGGCGCGGGGGAACACCGGGGAGCTGTTTTTT,TRBJ2-2,TRBV5-4,once,TRBD1
CASSEGRGGSPLHF,TGCGCCAGCAGTGAAGGCCGGGGTGGTTCACCCCTCCACTTT,TRBJ1-6,TRBV10-1,NA,NA
CASSLMTGDTGELFF,TGCGCCAGCAGCTTAATGACAGGGGACACCGGGGAGCTGTTTTTT,TRBJ2-2,TRBV5-1,once,TRBD1
CASSQGGGLGYTF,TGTGCCAGCAGCCAAGGCGGGGGCTTAGGCTACACCTTC,TRBJ1-2,TRBV3-1/TRBV3-2,few,NA
CAISAGGANTEAFF,TGTGCCATCAGTGCCGGGGGGGCGAACACTGAAGCTTTCTTT,TRBJ1-1,TRBV10-3,NA,NA
CASSKGQEGGTEAFF,TGTGCCAGCAGCAAGGGACAGGAAGGTGGGACTGAAGCTTTCTTT,TRBJ1-1,TRBV7-6,NA,TRBD1
CASSQQGASGKLFF,TGTGCCAGCAGCCAACAGGGGGCTAGTGGAAAACTGTTTTTT,TRBJ1-4,TRBV4-2,NA,TRBD1
CASSESWQGLNYGYTF,TGCGCCAGCAGTGAGTCTTGGCAGGGGTTGAACTATGGCTACACCTTC,TRBJ1-2,TRBV10-2,NA,NA
CASSENGGLNTEAFF,TGTGCCAGCAGTGAAAATGGGGGCTTGAACACTGAAGCTTTCTTT,TRBJ1-1,TRBV2,NA,NA
CASSQERGEYEQYF,TGCGCCAGCAGCCAAGAAAGGGGCGAATACGAGCAGTACTTC,TRBJ2-7,TRBV4-1,NA,NA
CASSPRQGQQPQHF,TGTGCCAGCAGTCCAAGACAGGGTCAACAGCCCCAGCATTTT,TRBJ1-5,TRBV27,NA,TRBD1
CASSPPLAGGNEQFF,TGTGCCAGCTCACCCCCACTAGCGGGAGGTAATGAGCAGTTCTTC,TRBJ2-1,TRBV18,NA,TRBD2
CASSPRQGNTEAFF,TGTGCCAGCAGCCCCCGACAGGGAAACACTGAAGCTTTCTTT,TRBJ1-1,TRBV11-2,NA,TRBD1
CASLKGVNTEAFF,TGTGCCAGCTTAAAGGGGGTCAACACTGAAGCTTTCTTT,TRBJ1-1,TRBV18,NA,NA
CASSLAGQNTEAFF,TGTGCCAGCAGCTTAGCCGGACAGAACACTGAAGCTTTCTTT,TRBJ1-1,TRBV7-3,NA,NA
CASSFLTGDGYTF,TGTGCCAGCAGTTTCCTGACAGGGGATGGCTACACCTTC,TRBJ1-2,TRBV27,NA,TRBD1
CASSLEPRGTEAFF,TGCGCCAGCAGCTTGGAGCCCCGGGGAACTGAAGCTTTCTTT,TRBJ1-1,TRBV5-1,NA,NA
CASSPPGGGNIGELFF,TGTGCCAGCAGCCCCCCGGGAGGGGGGAATATCGGGGAGCTGTTTTTT,TRBJ2-2,TRBV5-5,NA,TRBD2
CASSPLVEAYSGNTIYF,TGTGCCAGCTCACCATTAGTCGAGGCCTACTCTGGAAACACCATATATTTT,TRBJ1-3,TRBV18,NA,NA